The sequence of this T cell receptor beta chain was determined in a study of blood T cell repertoires in COVID-19. Looking at the study overall: Some COVID-19 samples were acute and others convalescent; all came from the United States, Italy and Spain. Sources were T cells, B-cell-depleted T cells, or PBMCs; the material itself was cDNA or gDNA.

The ends were cut back, 1 base at V and 6 bases at J, with 7 bases in the middle. CDR3 size: 13 residues. In germline, CDR1 is SGHTA, CDR2 FQGNSA. Only a few counts were recorded for this clone. Some clones are missing from TCRdb's copy, which holds only in-frame ones; the method was immunoSEQ multiplex PCR. In the table there are about 170,000 clones, roughly four fifths of which are singletons. Source material: peripheral blood. This chain uses TRBV7-2 with TRBJ1-5; D not resolved. This TCR derives from a woman aged 80 or over with COVID-19, enrolled during active disease. This CDR3 is CASSLVGGQPQHF. In DNA, the CDR3 is TGTGCCAGCAGCTTAGTCGGCGGTCAGCCCCAGCATTTT.